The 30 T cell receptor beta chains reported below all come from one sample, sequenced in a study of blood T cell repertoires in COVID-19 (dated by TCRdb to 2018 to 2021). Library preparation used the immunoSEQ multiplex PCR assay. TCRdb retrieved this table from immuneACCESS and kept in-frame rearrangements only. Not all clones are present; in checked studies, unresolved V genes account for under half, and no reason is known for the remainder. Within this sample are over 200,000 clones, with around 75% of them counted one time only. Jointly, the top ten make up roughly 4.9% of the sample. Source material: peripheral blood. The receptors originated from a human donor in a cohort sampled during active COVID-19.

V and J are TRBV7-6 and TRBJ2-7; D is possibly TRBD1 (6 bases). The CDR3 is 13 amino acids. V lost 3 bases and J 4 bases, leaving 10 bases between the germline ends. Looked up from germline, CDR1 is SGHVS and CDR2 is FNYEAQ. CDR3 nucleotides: TGTGCCAGCAGCTTCGGGGACAAATACGAGCAGTACTTC. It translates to CASSFGDKYEQYF.

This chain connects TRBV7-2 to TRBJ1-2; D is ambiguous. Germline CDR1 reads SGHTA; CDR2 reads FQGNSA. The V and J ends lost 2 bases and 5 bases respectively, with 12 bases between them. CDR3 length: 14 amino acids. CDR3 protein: CASSLLTLLYGYTF. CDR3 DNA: TGTGCCAGCAGCTTATTGACACTCCTATATGGCTACACCTTC.

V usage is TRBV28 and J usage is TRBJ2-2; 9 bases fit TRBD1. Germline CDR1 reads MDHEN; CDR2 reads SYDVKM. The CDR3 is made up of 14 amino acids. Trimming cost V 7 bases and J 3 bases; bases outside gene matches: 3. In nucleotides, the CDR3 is TGTGCCAGCAAAGGGACAGGGTACACCGGGGAGCTGTTTTTT. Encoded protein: CASKGTGYTGELFF.

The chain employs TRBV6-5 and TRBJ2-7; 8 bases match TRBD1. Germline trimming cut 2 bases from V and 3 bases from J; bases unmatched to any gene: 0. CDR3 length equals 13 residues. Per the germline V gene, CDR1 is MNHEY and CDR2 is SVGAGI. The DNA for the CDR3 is TGTGCCAGCAGTTACGACAGGGGCTACGAGCAGTACTTC. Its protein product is CASSYDRGYEQYF.

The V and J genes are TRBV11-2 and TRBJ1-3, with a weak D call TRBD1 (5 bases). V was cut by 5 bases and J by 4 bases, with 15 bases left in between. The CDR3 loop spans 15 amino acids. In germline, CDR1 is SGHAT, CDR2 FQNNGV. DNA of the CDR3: TGTGCCAGCAGCGCGGCAGGGTTTACGGGAAACACCATATATTTT. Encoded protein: CASSAAGFTGNTIYF.

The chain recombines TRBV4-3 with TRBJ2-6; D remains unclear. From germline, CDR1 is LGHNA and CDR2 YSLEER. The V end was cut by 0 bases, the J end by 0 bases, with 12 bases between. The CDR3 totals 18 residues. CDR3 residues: CASSQDIFTSSGANVLTF. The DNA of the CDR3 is TGCGCCAGCAGCCAAGATATCTTCACTTCCTCTGGGGCCAACGTCCTGACTTTC.

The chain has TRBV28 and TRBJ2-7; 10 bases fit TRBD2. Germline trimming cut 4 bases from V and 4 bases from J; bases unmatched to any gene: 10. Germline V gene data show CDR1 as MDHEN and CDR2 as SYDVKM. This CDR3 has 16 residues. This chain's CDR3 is CASSSTGTSAGYEQYF. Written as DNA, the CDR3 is TGTGCCAGCAGTTCGACAGGGACTAGCGCGGGGTACGAGCAGTACTTC.

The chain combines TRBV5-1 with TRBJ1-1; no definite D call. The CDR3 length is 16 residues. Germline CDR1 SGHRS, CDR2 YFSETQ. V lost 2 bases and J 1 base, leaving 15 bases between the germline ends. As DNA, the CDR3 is TGCGCCAGCAGCTTCCTCGCCACTAAATCGAACACTGAAGCTTTCTTT. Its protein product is CASSFLATKSNTEAFF. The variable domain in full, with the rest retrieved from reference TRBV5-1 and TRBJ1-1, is KAGVTQTPRYLIKTRGQQVTLSCSPISGHRSVSWYQQTPGQGLQFLFEYFSETQRNKGNFPGRFSGRQFSNSRSEMNVSTLELGDSALYLCASSFLATKSNTEAFFGQGTRLTVV.

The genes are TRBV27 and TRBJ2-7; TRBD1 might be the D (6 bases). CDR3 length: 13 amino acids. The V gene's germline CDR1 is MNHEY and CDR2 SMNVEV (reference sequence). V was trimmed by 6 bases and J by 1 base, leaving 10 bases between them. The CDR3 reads CASRPTGSYEQYF. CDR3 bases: TGTGCCAGCAGACCGACAGGTTCCTACGAGCAGTACTTC.

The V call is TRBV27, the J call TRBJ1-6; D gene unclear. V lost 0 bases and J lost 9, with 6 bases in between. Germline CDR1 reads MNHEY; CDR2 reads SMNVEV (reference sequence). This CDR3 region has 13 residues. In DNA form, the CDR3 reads TGTGCCAGCAGTTTATCCCCAATTTCACCCCTCCACTTT. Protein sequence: CASSLSPISPLHF.

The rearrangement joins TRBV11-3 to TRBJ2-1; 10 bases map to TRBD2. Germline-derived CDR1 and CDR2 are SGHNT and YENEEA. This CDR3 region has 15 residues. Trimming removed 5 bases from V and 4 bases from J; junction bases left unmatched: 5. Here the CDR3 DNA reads TGTGCCAGCAGCCAGGGGACTAGCGAGTACAATGAGCAGTTCTTC. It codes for CASSQGTSEYNEQFF.

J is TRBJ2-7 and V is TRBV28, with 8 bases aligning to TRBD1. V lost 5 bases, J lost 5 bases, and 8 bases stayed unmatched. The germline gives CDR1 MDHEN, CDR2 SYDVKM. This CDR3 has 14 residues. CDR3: CASSLRTGFHEQYF. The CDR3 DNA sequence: TGTGCCAGCAGTCTTAGGACAGGGTTCCACGAGCAGTACTTC.

CDR3 in amino acids: CASSRTASRSNEQYF. CDR3 nucleotide sequence: TGTGCCAGCAGCCGGACAGCTAGTCGCTCGAACGAGCAGTACTTC. The rearrangement uses TRBV3-1 (or the pseudogene TRBV3-2) and TRBJ2-7; TRBD1 is a possible D gene (6 bases). Deletions cut 4 bases from V and 5 bases from J, with 18 bases between. Per germline, CDR1 LGHDT and CDR2 YNNKEL (reference sequence). This CDR3 has 15 residues.

As DNA, the CDR3 is TGCAGCGGGGGACAGGGGAAGGGGGCCCAGTACTTC. It encodes CSGGQGKGAQYF. The rearrangement uses TRBV29-1 and TRBJ2-5, with 10 bases matching TRBD1. CDR1 SQVTM and CDR2 ANQGSEA come from the germline V gene. Trimming removed 7 bases from V and 9 bases from J; junction bases left unmatched: 8. This CDR3 has 12 residues.

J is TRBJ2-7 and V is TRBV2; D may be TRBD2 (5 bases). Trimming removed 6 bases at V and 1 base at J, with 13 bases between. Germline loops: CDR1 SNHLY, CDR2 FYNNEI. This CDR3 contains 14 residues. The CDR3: CASRRTYWSYEQYF. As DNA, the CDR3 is TGTGCCAGCAGGAGGACTTACTGGTCCTACGAGCAGTACTTC. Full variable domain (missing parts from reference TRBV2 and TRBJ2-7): EPEVTQTPSHQVTQMGQEVILRCVPISNHLYFYWYRQILGQKVEFLVSFYNNEISEKSEIFDDQFSVERPDGSNFTLKIRSTKLEDSAMYFCASRRTYWSYEQYFGPGTRLTVT.

In DNA form, the CDR3 reads TGCAGCGTCCATAGCAGCGGGATGAACACCGGGGAGCTGTTTTTT. This encodes CSVHSSGMNTGELFF. The chain has TRBV29-1 and TRBJ2-2, with 7 bases matching TRBD2. The CDR3 sequence is 15 residues long. CDR1 is SQVTM and CDR2 is ANQGSEA in the germline V gene. The V gene end was trimmed by 6 bases and the J gene end by 1 base; junction bases not matched to a gene: 8.

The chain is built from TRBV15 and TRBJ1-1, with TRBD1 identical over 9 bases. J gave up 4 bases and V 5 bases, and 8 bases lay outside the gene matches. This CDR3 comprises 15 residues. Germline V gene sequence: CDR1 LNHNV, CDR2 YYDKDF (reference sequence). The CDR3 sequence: CATSVTGTGSTEAFF. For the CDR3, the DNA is TGTGCCACCAGCGTCACCGGGACAGGGAGCACTGAAGCTTTCTTT.

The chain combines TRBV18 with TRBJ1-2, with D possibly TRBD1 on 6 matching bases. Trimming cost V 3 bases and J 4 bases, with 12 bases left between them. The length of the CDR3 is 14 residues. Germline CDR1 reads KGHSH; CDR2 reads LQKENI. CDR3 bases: TGTGCCAGCTCACCGAACAGGGCGGGCTATGGCTACACCTTC. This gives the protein CASSPNRAGYGYTF.

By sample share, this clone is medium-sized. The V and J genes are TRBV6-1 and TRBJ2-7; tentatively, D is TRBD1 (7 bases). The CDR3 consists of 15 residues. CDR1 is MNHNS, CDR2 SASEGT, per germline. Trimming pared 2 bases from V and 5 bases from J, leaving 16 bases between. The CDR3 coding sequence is TGTGCCAGCAGTGAAACGGCAGGGGGGCCTGACGAGCAGTACTTC. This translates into CASSETAGGPDEQYF.

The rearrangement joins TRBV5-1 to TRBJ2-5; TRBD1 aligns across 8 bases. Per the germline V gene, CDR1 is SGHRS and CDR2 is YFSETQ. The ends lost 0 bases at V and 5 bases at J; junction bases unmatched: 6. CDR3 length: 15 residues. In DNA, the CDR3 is TGCGCCAGCAGCTTGGCCGGACAGGGAGGCGAGACCCAGTACTTC. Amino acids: CASSLAGQGGETQYF.

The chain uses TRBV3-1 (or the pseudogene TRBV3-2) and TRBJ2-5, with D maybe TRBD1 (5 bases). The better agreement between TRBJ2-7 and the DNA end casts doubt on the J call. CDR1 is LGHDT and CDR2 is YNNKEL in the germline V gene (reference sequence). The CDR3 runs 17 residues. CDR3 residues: CASSQDGQGSMNYEQYF. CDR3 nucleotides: TGTGCCAGCAGCCAAGATGGTCAGGGATCGATGAATTACGAGCAGTACTTC.

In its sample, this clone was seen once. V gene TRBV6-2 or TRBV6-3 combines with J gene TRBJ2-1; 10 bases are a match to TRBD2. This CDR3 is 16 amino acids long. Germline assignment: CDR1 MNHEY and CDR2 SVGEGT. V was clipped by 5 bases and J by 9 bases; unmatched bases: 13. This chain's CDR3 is CASSARKLAGAGEQFF. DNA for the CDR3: TGTGCCAGCAGTGCCCGAAAGCTAGCGGGAGCGGGTGAGCAGTTCTTC.

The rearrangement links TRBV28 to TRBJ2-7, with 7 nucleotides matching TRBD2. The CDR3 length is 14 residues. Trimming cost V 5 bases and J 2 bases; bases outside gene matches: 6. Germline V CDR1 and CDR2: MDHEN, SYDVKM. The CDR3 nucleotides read TGTGCCAGCAGTAGGGCTAGCGGAACCTACGAGCAGTACTTC. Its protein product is CASSRASGTYEQYF.

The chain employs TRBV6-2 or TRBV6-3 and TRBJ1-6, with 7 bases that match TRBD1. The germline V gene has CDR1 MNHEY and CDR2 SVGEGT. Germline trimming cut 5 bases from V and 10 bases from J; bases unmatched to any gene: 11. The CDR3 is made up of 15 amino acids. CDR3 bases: TGTGCCAGCAGTCCGGGGCGGACAGGAAGATCACCCCTCCACTTT. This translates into CASSPGRTGRSPLHF.

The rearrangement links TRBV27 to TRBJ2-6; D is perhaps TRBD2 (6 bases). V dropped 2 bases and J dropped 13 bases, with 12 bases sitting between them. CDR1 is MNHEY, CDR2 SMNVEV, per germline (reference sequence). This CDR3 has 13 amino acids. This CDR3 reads CASSLNPAGVLTF. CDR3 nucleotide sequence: TGTGCCAGCAGTTTAAACCCCGCGGGGGTCCTGACTTTC.

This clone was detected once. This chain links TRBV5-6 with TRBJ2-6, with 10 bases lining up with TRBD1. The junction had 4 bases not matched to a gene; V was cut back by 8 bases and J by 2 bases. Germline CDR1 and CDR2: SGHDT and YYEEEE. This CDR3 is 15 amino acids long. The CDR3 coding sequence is TGTGCCAGTGGGACAGGGGTAGCTGGGGCCAACGTCCTGACTTTC. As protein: CASGTGVAGANVLTF.

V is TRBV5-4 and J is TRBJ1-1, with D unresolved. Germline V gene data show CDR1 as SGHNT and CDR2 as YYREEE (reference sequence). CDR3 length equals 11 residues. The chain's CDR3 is CAEGRNTEAFF. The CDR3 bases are TGTGCGGAGGGTCGGAACACTGAAGCTTTCTTT.

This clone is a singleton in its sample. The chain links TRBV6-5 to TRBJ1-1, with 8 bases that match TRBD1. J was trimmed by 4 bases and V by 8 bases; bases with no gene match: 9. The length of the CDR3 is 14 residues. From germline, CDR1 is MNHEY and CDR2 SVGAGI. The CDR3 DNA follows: TGTGCCAGCGGACACAGGGGGGTGGGCACTGAAGCTTTCTTT. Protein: CASGHRGVGTEAFF.

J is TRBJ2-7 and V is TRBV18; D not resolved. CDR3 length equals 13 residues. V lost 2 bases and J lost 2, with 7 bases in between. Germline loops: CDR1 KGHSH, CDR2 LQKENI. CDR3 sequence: CASSPGVTYEQYF. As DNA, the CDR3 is TGTGCCAGCTCACCAGGAGTAACCTACGAGCAGTACTTC.

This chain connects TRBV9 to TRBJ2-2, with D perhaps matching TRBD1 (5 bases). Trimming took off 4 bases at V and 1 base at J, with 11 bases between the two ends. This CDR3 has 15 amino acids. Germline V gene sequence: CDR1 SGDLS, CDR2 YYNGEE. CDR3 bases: TGTGCCAGCAGCCCTTTAGACAGGAACACCGGGGAGCTGTTTTTT. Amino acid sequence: CASSPLDRNTGELFF.